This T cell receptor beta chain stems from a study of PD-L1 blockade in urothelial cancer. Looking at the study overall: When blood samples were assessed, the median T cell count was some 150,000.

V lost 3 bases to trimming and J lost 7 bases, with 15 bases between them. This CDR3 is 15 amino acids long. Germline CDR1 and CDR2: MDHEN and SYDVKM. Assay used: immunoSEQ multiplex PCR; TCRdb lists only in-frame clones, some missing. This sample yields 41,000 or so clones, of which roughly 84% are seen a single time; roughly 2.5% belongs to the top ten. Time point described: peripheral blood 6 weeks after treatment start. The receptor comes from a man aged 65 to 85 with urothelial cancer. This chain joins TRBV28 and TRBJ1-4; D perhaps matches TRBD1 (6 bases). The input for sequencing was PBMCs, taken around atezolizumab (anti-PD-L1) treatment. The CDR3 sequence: CASSLRPRGGEKLFF. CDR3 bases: TGTGCCAGCAGTTTGAGGCCCCGAGGGGGTGAAAAACTGTTTTTT.